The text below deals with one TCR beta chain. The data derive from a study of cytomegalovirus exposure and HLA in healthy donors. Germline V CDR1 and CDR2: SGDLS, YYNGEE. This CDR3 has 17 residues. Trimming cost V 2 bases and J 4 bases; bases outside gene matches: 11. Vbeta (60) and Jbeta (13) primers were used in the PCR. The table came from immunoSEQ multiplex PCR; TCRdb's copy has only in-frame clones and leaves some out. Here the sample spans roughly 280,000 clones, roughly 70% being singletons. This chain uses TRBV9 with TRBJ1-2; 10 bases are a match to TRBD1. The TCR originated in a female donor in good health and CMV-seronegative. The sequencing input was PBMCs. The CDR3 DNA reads TGTGCCAGCAGCGTTGCTCGGGGACAGGGGCCTGTCTATGGCTACACCTTC. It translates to CASSVARGQGPVYGYTF.